This T cell receptor (beta chain) was profiled in a study of vaccination and CD4 T cells after COVID-19. Study at large: Overlapping spike peptides from SARS-CoV-2, HCoV-NL63, HCoV-OC43 and HCoV-229E served to stimulate the cells.

The Oncomine TCR Beta short-read assay was applied to DNA of cultured CD4+ T cells. TCRdb processed the PCR reads anew with MiXCR; each CDR3 protein has one entry. The table lists approximately 13,000 distinct CDR3 sequences, around 60% of them singletons. Concerning this clonotype: Its antigen is as yet unknown.

Treatment described: roughly ten-day PBMC culture with coronavirus spike peptide pools or control peptides (ViraFEST assay). ViraFEST sequenced TCRs after peptide-pool expansion of antigen-specific T cells. The germline gives CDR1 SNHLY, CDR2 FYNNEI. V lost 7 bases and J 6 bases, leaving 15 bases between the germline ends. The length of the CDR3 is 13 residues. Sequenced material: CD4+ T cells from blood, cultured in vitro. This chain uses TRBV2 with TRBJ1-1; D gene uncertain. This sequence originates from a human donor who had recovered from COVID-19. The CDR3 sequence: CASKPREISEAFF. CDR3 DNA sequence: TGTGCCAGCAAACCCCGAGAGATATCTGAAGCTTTCTTT.